This entry lists 12 T cell receptor beta chains sequenced from one sample in a study of early T cells in non-severe SARS-CoV-2 infection. TCRdb redid the calling of the 5' RACE reads with MiXCR, one entry per CDR3 protein. The repertoire holds 45,000 to 65,000 distinct CDR3 sequences, with approximately 10% as singletons. Input material: whole blood. These receptors all stem from an adult who was a healthcare worker with PCR-confirmed SARS-CoV-2 infection or an uninfected control (not recorded which).

There are many counts of this clonotype. The chain combines TRBV6-1 with TRBJ2-7; D remains unclear. V was pared by 8 bases and J by 0 bases, with 5 bases between. Germline-derived CDR1 and CDR2 are MNHNS and SASEGT. The CDR3 contains 11 residues. CDR3 DNA sequence: TGTGCCAGCTTCCTCTCCTACGAGCAGTACTTC. Translation: CASFLSYEQYF.

This sequence joins TRBV7-2 and TRBJ2-1; 9 bases fit TRBD2. Trimming at V came to 5 bases and at J to 6 bases, leaving 8 bases not matched to a gene. The CDR3 sequence is 15 residues long. CDR1 SGHTA and CDR2 FQGNSA come from the germline V gene. Here the CDR3 DNA reads TGTGCCAGCAGCCCGGTGGGCGGGAGGGCCAATGAGCAGTTCTTC. This translates into CASSPVGGRANEQFF.

The chain couples TRBV29-1 to TRBJ2-5; possible D gene TRBD1, 6 bases. Trimming stripped 4 bases from V and 0 bases from J, with 6 bases between. The CDR3 contains 12 residues. Looked up from germline, CDR1 is SQVTM and CDR2 is ANQGSEA. CDR3 DNA sequence: TGCAGCGTTGGGACAGACCAAGAGACCCAGTACTTC. Residues: CSVGTDQETQYF.

In its sample, this clonotype was seen many times. The chain uses TRBV11-2 and TRBJ2-5, with D perhaps TRBD2 (6 bases). CDR1 SGHAT and CDR2 FQNNGV come from the germline V gene. With 5 bases removed from V and 7 bases from J, the gap between germline ends came to 17 bases. The CDR3 runs to 14 residues. The CDR3: CASSPLSGGGTQYF. The DNA for the CDR3 is TGTGCCAGCAGCCCCCTTAGCGGAGGTGGGACCCAGTACTTC.

This clonotype occurred many times. The CDR3 region is CASSLATLTAQPQHF. The CDR3 region has the DNA TGTGCCAGCAGCTTGGCCACATTAACTGCGCAGCCCCAGCATTTT. V is TRBV5-6 and J is TRBJ1-5; D gene ambiguous. This CDR3 is built from 15 residues. V was cut by 0 bases and J by 7 bases, with 14 bases left in between. The V gene's germline CDR1 is SGHDT and CDR2 YYEEEE.

A word on this clonotype: One end of the junction does not line up with germline, which may come from a read error. The rearrangement links TRBV28 to TRBJ2-2; the match to TRBD2 covers 8 bases. The germline CDR1 and CDR2 sequences are MDHEN and SYDVKM. The CDR3 has 16 residues. CDR3 sequence (DNA): TGTGCCAGCAGCATTACTAGCGGAGGGAACACCAGGGAGCTGTTTTTT. Translating it yields CASSITSGGNTRELFF.

This clonotype turned up a few times. The chain links TRBV4-3 to TRBJ1-2; 9 positions match TRBD1. There are 16 residues in the CDR3. Per germline, CDR1 LGHNA and CDR2 YSLEER. The junction had 5 bases not matched to a gene; V was cut back by 0 bases and J by 3 bases. CDR3 amino acids: CASSQDRGQGYYGYTF. Here the CDR3 DNA reads TGCGCCAGCAGCCAAGATAGGGGACAGGGCTACTATGGCTACACCTTC.

This clonotype was seen a few times. V and J are TRBV3-1 and TRBJ2-5, with 13 bases matching TRBD2. The CDR3 has 17 amino acids. V gave up 4 bases and J gave up 6 bases; unmatched junction bases: 11. Germline values: CDR1 LGHDT, CDR2 YNNKEL (reference sequence). CDR3 in DNA: TGTGCCAGCAGCCCTAGGACTAGCGGGAGTTTCCCACAGACCCAGTACTTC. This sequence encodes CASSPRTSGSFPQTQYF.

In its sample, this clonotype was seen many times. This chain uses TRBV27 with TRBJ1-3, with D perhaps matching TRBD1 (6 bases). The length of the CDR3 is 17 residues. Germline-derived CDR1 and CDR2 are MNHEY and SMNVEV (reference sequence). The V and J ends lost 5 bases and 0 bases respectively, with 17 bases between them. The CDR3 is CASSPRGHMSSGNTIYF. Here the CDR3 DNA reads TGTGCCAGCAGTCCGCGGGGACATATGAGCTCTGGAAACACCATATATTTT.

This sequence joins TRBV2 and TRBJ1-4; TRBD1 agrees at 7 bases. J was trimmed by 4 bases and V by 10 bases; bases with no gene match: 3. The CDR3 is made up of 12 amino acids. Germline CDR1 SNHLY, CDR2 FYNNEI. CDR3 residues: CATGQLNEKLFF. The DNA of the CDR3 is TGTGCCACGGGACAGCTTAATGAAAAACTGTTTTTT.

This clonotype showed up just a few times. DNA of the CDR3: TGTGCCAGCAGCTTAAGTGGGGCCACCGAAAAACTGTTTTTT. Protein sequence: CASSLSGATEKLFF. The rearrangement links TRBV7-8 to TRBJ1-4; D is possibly TRBD1 (5 bases). V shed 2 bases and J shed 8 bases, with 12 bases lying between them. Germline CDR1 and CDR2: SGHVS and FQNEAQ. CDR3 length: 14 residues.

This chain uses TRBV12-3 or TRBV12-4 with TRBJ2-3, with D perhaps matching TRBD1 or TRBD2 (7 bases each). Trimming cost V 9 bases and J 9 bases, with 25 bases left between them. The CDR3 totals 15 residues. The DNA of the CDR3 is TGTGCCAGTCAGGGGGGGGAGGGCTTGAAACGAACGCAGTATTTT. It translates to CASQGGEGLKRTQYF.